The T cell receptor (beta chain) under discussion was sequenced for a study of blood T cell repertoires in COVID-19. The wider study: Acute and convalescent COVID-19 specimens originated in the United States, Italy and Spain. The cDNA or gDNA used as material had been derived from T cells, B-cell-depleted T cells, or PBMCs.

Authors' processing steps: How many nucleated cells were present was estimated from reference gene primer amplification. The repertoire was sequenced with immunoSEQ multiplex PCR; TCRdb's copy has only in-frame clones and lacks some. That table supplies the V and J calls and clone size; D and trimming were determined from the DNA. The data contain fewer than 300,000 clones, about 85% of them singletons. There are 15 residues in the CDR3. Germline CDR1 and CDR2: MNHEY and SVGAGI. Trimming at V came to 6 bases and at J to 7 bases, leaving 11 bases not matched to a gene. The sequence derives from a human donor in a cohort sampled during active COVID-19. Material: peripheral blood. This chain uses TRBV6-5 with TRBJ2-4, with 8 bases matching TRBD2. The DNA for the CDR3 is TGTGCCAGCAGCGTAGGAACTAGCGGAGTTAACATTCAGTACTTC. Translated: CASSVGTSGVNIQYF.